Shown below are 17 T cell receptor beta chains from a single sample sequenced in a study of T cell responses to AZD1222 COVID-19 vaccine. Profiling relied on immunoSEQ multiplex PCR, and the TCRdb table lists in-frame clones only, not all of them. The sample has some 47,000 clones; 65% to 85% are singletons. The starting material was peripheral blood, obtained on day 0 of AZD1222 vaccination. These receptors were collected from an adult in good health.

This rearrangement joins TRBV30 to TRBJ1-1; 7 bases agree with TRBD1. The CDR3 loop spans 15 amino acids. The trim removed 4 bases at V and 3 bases at J, leaving 11 bases unmatched. Germline loops: CDR1 GTSNPN, CDR2 SVGIG (reference sequence). The DNA of the CDR3 is TGTGCCTGGACCCTTCTTGCAGGGGGGGACACTGAAGCTTTCTTT. This sequence encodes CAWTLLAGGDTEAFF.

This clone was recorded once. The chain is built from TRBV28 and TRBJ1-3; no clear D gene. V was cut by 6 bases and J by 2 bases, with 17 bases left in between. This CDR3 is built from 16 residues. Germline V lookup: CDR1 MDHEN, CDR2 SYDVKM. The CDR3 reads CASSKNPQEPGNTIYF. The CDR3 DNA reads TGTGCCAGCAGCAAAAACCCCCAAGAGCCTGGAAACACCATATATTTT.

This clone was seen a handful of times. The chain joins TRBV9 to TRBJ2-5; D not resolved. The CDR3 has 14 residues. The V end was cut by 0 bases, the J end by 1 base, with 7 bases between. CDR1 is SGDLS, CDR2 YYNGEE, per germline. The chain's CDR3 is CASSVGSLQETQYF. CDR3 DNA sequence: TGTGCCAGCAGCGTAGGTAGCCTCCAAGAGACCCAGTACTTC. Complete variable domain (other parts from reference TRBV9 and TRBJ2-5): DSGVTQTPKHLITATGQRVTLRCSPRSGDLSVYWYQQSLDQGLQFLIQYYNGEERAKGNILERFSAQQFPDLHSELNLSSLELGDSALYFCASSVGSLQETQYFGPGTRLLVL.

The V call is TRBV2, the J call TRBJ2-3; TRBD1 is a possible D gene (6 bases). The CDR3 totals 16 residues. Germline CDR1 SNHLY, CDR2 FYNNEI. Trimming left V 5 bases short and J 5 bases short, with 20 bases between. CDR3 residues: CASSYGTLGKRDTQYF. CDR3 sequence (DNA): TGTGCCAGCAGTTACGGGACACTCGGGAAAAGAGATACGCAGTATTTT.

V is TRBV7-9 and J is TRBJ1-5; D unclear. CDR1 is SEHNR, CDR2 FQNEAQ, per germline (reference sequence). The CDR3 sequence is 12 residues long. V shed 0 bases and J shed 7 bases, with 4 bases lying between them. This chain's CDR3 is CASSLAGQPQHF. The DNA for the CDR3 is TGTGCCAGCAGCTTAGCAGGACAGCCCCAGCATTTT. The variable domain in full, completed from reference TRBV7-9 and TRBJ1-5, reads DTGVSQNPRHKITKRGQNVTFRCDPISEHNRLYWYRQTLGQGPEFLTYFQNEAQLEKSRLLSDRFSAERPKGSFSTLEIQRTEQGDSAMYLCASSLAGQPQHFGDGTRLSIL.

This chain joins TRBV3-1 (or the pseudogene TRBV3-2) and TRBJ2-7; unclear D gene. CDR1 is LGHDT and CDR2 is YNNKEL in the germline V gene (reference sequence). V shed 4 bases and J shed 3 bases, with 13 bases lying between them. The CDR3 consists of 14 residues. CDR3 loop: CASSRAPGVYEQYF. In DNA, the CDR3 is TGTGCCAGCAGCCGGGCCCCGGGTGTCTACGAGCAGTACTTC.

The V call is TRBV5-5, the J call TRBJ1-5; 10 bases match TRBD1. Germline V CDR1 and CDR2: SGHKS, YYEKEE (reference sequence). The CDR3 loop spans 15 amino acids. V lost 4 bases and J lost 2; bases outside the gene matches: 3. The CDR3 reads CASSPTGGGNQPQHF. Written as DNA, the CDR3 is TGTGCCAGCAGCCCGACAGGGGGCGGCAATCAGCCCCAGCATTTT.

V usage is TRBV3-1 (or the pseudogene TRBV3-2) and J usage is TRBJ2-7; no clear D. This CDR3 contains 11 residues. Germline CDR1 LGHDT, CDR2 YNNKEL (reference sequence). Between the trimmed V and J ends, which lost 2 bases and 1 base, there was a span of 0 bases. The DNA of the CDR3 is TGTGCCAGCAGCCAATCCTACGAGCAGTACTTC. This sequence encodes CASSQSYEQYF.

The chain employs TRBV6-2 or TRBV6-3 and TRBJ2-1; the match to TRBD2 covers 8 bases. Germline V gene sequence: CDR1 MNHEY, CDR2 SVGEGT. The CDR3 spans 14 residues. The V segment lost 0 bases and the J segment 6 bases; nucleotides outside the gene matches: 1. The CDR3 reads CASSYSGLANEQFF. The CDR3 region has the DNA TGTGCCAGCAGTTACTCTGGACTAGCCAATGAGCAGTTCTTC.

The count of this clone is one. V is TRBV6-6 and J is TRBJ1-1; the match to TRBD1 covers 8 bases. Germline trimming cut 2 bases from V and 4 bases from J; bases unmatched to any gene: 6. CDR1 MNHNY and CDR2 SVGAGI come from the germline V gene (reference sequence). The CDR3 runs 15 residues. This CDR3 reads CASSYRQGAGTEAFF. CDR3 nucleotides: TGTGCCAGCAGTTACCGCCAGGGGGCAGGCACTGAAGCTTTCTTT.

For the CDR3, the DNA is TGCGCCAGCAGAACCGGGACAGGGGGGCATGAGCAGTTCTTC. It codes for CASRTGTGGHEQFF. This chain connects TRBV5-1 to TRBJ2-1; 11 nucleotides align to TRBD1. With V trimmed by 5 bases and J by 8 bases, 6 bases remained unmatched. The V gene's germline CDR1 is SGHRS and CDR2 YFSETQ. The CDR3 runs to 14 residues.

The chain carries TRBV24-1 and TRBJ2-1, with no clear D. CDR1 KGHDR and CDR2 SFDVKD come from the germline V gene. This CDR3 has 13 residues. V was trimmed by 9 bases and J by 8 bases, leaving 16 bases between them. CDR3 region: CATGEFPTDEQFF. DNA of the CDR3: TGTGCCACCGGAGAGTTCCCTACGGATGAGCAGTTCTTC.

The genes are TRBV30 and TRBJ2-7; D ambiguous. This CDR3 spans 13 amino acids. The ends were cut back, 4 bases at V and 6 bases at J, with 16 bases in the middle. Per germline, CDR1 GTSNPN and CDR2 SVGIG (reference sequence). CDR3 sequence reads: CAWIGQQFSEQYF. The DNA of the CDR3 is TGTGCCTGGATAGGGCAGCAGTTCTCCGAGCAGTACTTC. Full variable domain (rest looked up from reference TRBV30 and TRBJ2-7): SQTIHQWPATLVQPVGSPLSLECTVEGTSNPNLYWYRQAAGRGLQLLFYSVGIGQISSEVPQNLSASRPQDRQFILSSKKLLLSDSGFYLCAWIGQQFSEQYFGPGTRLTVT.

V gene TRBV3-1 (or the pseudogene TRBV3-2) combines with J gene TRBJ2-3, with 9 bases identical to TRBD1. CDR1 and CDR2 from the germline V gene are LGHDT and YNNKEL (reference sequence). This CDR3 contains 16 residues. Germline trimming cut 2 bases from V and 3 bases from J; bases unmatched to any gene: 6. Here the CDR3 DNA reads TGTGCCAGCAGCCAACCCGGGACAGGGTATACAGATACGCAGTATTTT. Its translation is CASSQPGTGYTDTQYF.

The V and J genes are TRBV27 and TRBJ2-7; D gene unclear. V was shortened by 5 bases and J by 0 bases, with 11 bases between the two germline ends. The CDR3 is 14 amino acids. Germline V gene lookup returns CDR1 MNHEY and CDR2 SMNVEV (reference sequence). The CDR3 DNA follows: TGTGCCAGCAGTCCCAGAGTAACCTCCTACGAGCAGTACTTC. It codes for CASSPRVTSYEQYF.

V and J are TRBV5-1 and TRBJ2-3, with 11 bases fitting TRBD2. The V gene end was trimmed by 1 base and the J gene end by 2 bases; junction bases not matched to a gene: 12. This CDR3 region has 19 residues. CDR1 SGHRS and CDR2 YFSETQ come from the germline V gene. This CDR3 reads CASSLPLWLGLADTDTQYF. For the CDR3, the DNA is TGCGCCAGCAGCTTGCCACTCTGGCTGGGACTAGCGGACACAGATACGCAGTATTTT.

The chain carries TRBV24-1 and TRBJ2-2; maybe TRBD1 (6 bases). The V and J ends lost 4 bases and 4 bases respectively, with 18 bases between them. Germline V gene sequence: CDR1 KGHDR, CDR2 SFDVKD. The CDR3 is made up of 17 amino acids. The CDR3 DNA sequence: TGTGCCACCAGTGAAACAAGGGGGTGGGAGTTCACCGGGGAGCTGTTTTTT. It codes for CATSETRGWEFTGELFF.